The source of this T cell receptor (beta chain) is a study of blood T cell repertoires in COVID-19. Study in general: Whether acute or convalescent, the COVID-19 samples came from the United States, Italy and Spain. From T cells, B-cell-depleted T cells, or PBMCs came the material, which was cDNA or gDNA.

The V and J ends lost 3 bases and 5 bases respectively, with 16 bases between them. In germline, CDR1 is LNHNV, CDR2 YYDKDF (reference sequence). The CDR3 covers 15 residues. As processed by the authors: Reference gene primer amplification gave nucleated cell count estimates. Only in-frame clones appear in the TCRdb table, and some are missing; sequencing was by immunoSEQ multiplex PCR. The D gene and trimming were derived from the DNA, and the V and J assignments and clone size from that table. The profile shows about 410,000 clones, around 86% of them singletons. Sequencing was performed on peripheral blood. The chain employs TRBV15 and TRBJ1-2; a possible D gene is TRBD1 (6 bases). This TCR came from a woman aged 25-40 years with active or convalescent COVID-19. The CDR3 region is CATSRPGGGPYGYTF. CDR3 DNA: TGTGCCACCAGCAGGCCGGGAGGGGGTCCGTATGGCTACACCTTC.